Listed here are 13 T cell receptor beta chains from one sample, sequenced in a study of shared clonotypes between healthy human individuals (dated by TCRdb to 2020 to 2021). Libraries were constructed by the immunoSEQ multiplex PCR assay. TCRdb limited this immuneACCESS table to in-frame rearrangements with V and J called. A share of clones is missing; checked studies link under half to unresolved V genes, and the rest is unexplained. Recorded for this sample are some 650,000 clones; about 96% of them occurred a single time. The ten largest clones add up to around 0.057% of the sample. The sample consisted of naive CD4+ T cells sorted from blood. The sample's cell subset or site label, in plain terms: CD45RA+ positively selected. These receptors were obtained from a woman in her 30s in good health.

The chain's CDR3 is CSVEDRSGDGYTF. CDR3 nucleotides: TGCAGCGTTGAAGATCGGTCAGGGGACGGCTACACCTTC. The chain links TRBV29-1 to TRBJ1-2; D perhaps matches TRBD1 (6 bases). Trimming removed 0 bases at V and 8 bases at J, with 13 bases between. Germline V CDR1 and CDR2: SQVTM, ANQGSEA. This CDR3 has 13 amino acids.

The chain uses TRBV29-1 and TRBJ2-7; 12 nucleotides agree with TRBD2. Germline lookup yields CDR1 SQVTM and CDR2 ANQGSEA. The CDR3 contains 14 residues. V shed 4 bases and J 4 bases; nucleotides not matched to a gene: 5. As DNA, the CDR3 is TGCAGCGTTGGGGCTAGCGGGAGGGCTTACGAGCAGTACTTC. Its translation is CSVGASGRAYEQYF.

The gene calls are TRBV5-1 and TRBJ2-1, with no clear D. The CDR3 runs to 11 residues. The V end was cut by 4 bases, the J end by 5 bases, with 4 bases between. From germline, CDR1 is SGHRS and CDR2 YFSETQ. The CDR3 sequence: CASSADNEQFF. CDR3 DNA sequence: TGCGCCAGCAGCGCGGACAATGAGCAGTTCTTC.

The chain couples TRBV9 to TRBJ1-3; D is ambiguous. Germline-derived CDR1 and CDR2 are SGDLS and YYNGEE. The CDR3 is 14 amino acids. Trimming shortened V by 4 bases and J by 3 bases, and 11 bases separated the two germline ends. DNA for the CDR3: TGTGCCAGCAGCCCCACCAATGTTGGAAACACCATATATTTT. Protein sequence: CASSPTNVGNTIYF. The whole variable domain, filled in from reference TRBV9 and TRBJ1-3, reads DSGVTQTPKHLITATGQRVTLRCSPRSGDLSVYWYQQSLDQGLQFLIQYYNGEERAKGNILERFSAQQFPDLHSELNLSSLELGDSALYFCASSPTNVGNTIYFGEGSWLTVV.

The rearrangement links TRBV19 to TRBJ1-1, with unresolved D. Germline-derived CDR1 and CDR2 are LNHDA and SQIVND (reference sequence). The CDR3 is 16 residues long. With 0 bases removed from V and 5 bases from J, the gap between germline ends came to 16 bases. In DNA, the CDR3 is TGTGCCAGTAGTATAGATCCCAGCCCACTCATGACTGAAGCTTTCTTT. Protein sequence: CASSIDPSPLMTEAFF.

The V call is TRBV28, the J call TRBJ1-5; maybe TRBD1 (5 bases). The CDR3 consists of 14 residues. Germline V lookup: CDR1 MDHEN, CDR2 SYDVKM. Trimming left V 3 bases short and J 4 bases short, with 10 bases between. The DNA for the CDR3 is TGTGCCAGCAGTTTCATAGGGGAGAATCAGCCCCAGCATTTT. Its translation is CASSFIGENQPQHF.

The chain joins TRBV28 to TRBJ1-1, with TRBD1 as a possible D gene (6 bases). V lost 7 bases to trimming and J lost 1 base, with 31 bases between them. CDR1 and CDR2 (germline): MDHEN, SYDVKM. CDR3 length: 20 amino acids. This CDR3 reads CASNSPTGTLRQVRNTEAFF. CDR3 sequence (DNA): TGTGCCAGCAACTCCCCCACCGGGACATTAAGGCAGGTACGGAACACTGAAGCTTTCTTT.

This rearrangement joins TRBV28 to TRBJ2-7; 10 nucleotides align to TRBD2. The germline gives CDR1 MDHEN, CDR2 SYDVKM. V dropped 7 bases and J dropped 4; count of bases not matched to a gene: 10. This CDR3 spans 15 amino acids. The CDR3 spells CASIPQASGSYEQYF. CDR3 nucleotides: TGTGCCAGCATCCCCCAGGCTAGCGGGAGTTACGAGCAGTACTTC. Full variable domain (missing parts from reference TRBV28 and TRBJ2-7): DVKVTQSSRYLVKRTGEKVFLECVQDMDHENMFWYRQDPGLGLRLIYFSYDVKMKEKGDIPEGYSVSREKKERFSLILESASTNQTSMYLCASIPQASGSYEQYFGPGTRLTVT.

V gene TRBV7-6 combines with J gene TRBJ2-3; D is possibly TRBD2 (6 bases). Germline V CDR1 and CDR2: SGHVS, FNYEAQ. Trimming left V 1 base short and J 2 bases short, with 13 bases between. This CDR3 has 16 amino acids. CDR3 protein: CASSLESAGSTDTQYF. In DNA, the CDR3 is TGTGCCAGCAGCTTAGAGTCGGCGGGGTCCACAGATACGCAGTATTTT. Variable domain in full (rest from reference TRBV7-6 and TRBJ2-3): GAGVSQSPRYKVTKRGQDVALRCDPISGHVSLYWYRQALGQGPEFLTYFNYEAQQDKSGLPNDRFSAERPEGSISTLTIQRTEQRDSAMYRCASSLESAGSTDTQYFGPGTRLTVL.

The chain uses TRBV28 and TRBJ1-1; D not resolved. V was pared by 7 bases and J by 7 bases, with 13 bases between. The CDR3 sequence is 12 residues long. CDR1 MDHEN and CDR2 SYDVKM come from the germline V gene. Here the CDR3 DNA reads TGTGCCAGCAAGGGTCCTTCGGGTGAAGCTTTCTTT. Its translation: CASKGPSGEAFF.

The table lists this clone with a count of one. The gene calls are TRBV18 and TRBJ1-1; D may be TRBD1 (5 bases). The ends were cut back, 3 bases at V and 1 base at J, with 24 bases in the middle. Per germline, CDR1 KGHSH and CDR2 LQKENI. The CDR3 is made up of 19 amino acids. The CDR3 protein is CASSPELGAQGNTNTEAFF. The CDR3 DNA sequence: TGTGCCAGCTCACCGGAACTTGGGGCCCAAGGTAATACGAACACTGAAGCTTTCTTT.

The chain carries TRBV27 and TRBJ2-1; 12 bases line up with TRBD2. Germline CDR1 and CDR2: MNHEY and SMNVEV (reference sequence). V was clipped by 3 bases and J by 5 bases; unmatched bases: 11. This CDR3 region has 18 residues. This chain's CDR3 is CASSLGLAGLGGHNEQFF. CDR3 bases: TGTGCCAGCAGTTTGGGACTAGCGGGCTTGGGGGGCCACAATGAGCAGTTCTTC.

The V gene is TRBV6-1, the J gene TRBJ2-3, with TRBD2 matching 11 bases. The length of the CDR3 is 14 residues. The V gene end was trimmed by 7 bases and the J gene end by 6 bases; junction bases not matched to a gene: 6. Germline-derived CDR1 and CDR2 are MNHNS and SASEGT. The CDR3 region is CASILAGGVDTQYF. The CDR3 coding sequence is TGTGCCAGCATTTTAGCGGGAGGGGTGGATACGCAGTATTTT.